This TCR beta chain stems from a study of shared clonotypes between healthy human individuals. Study results and limitations: Genetic and exposure-history diversity was limited by the small donor number.

TCRdb's copy holds only in-frame clones and misses some; the assay was immunoSEQ multiplex PCR. The sample consists of 2 million to 2.5 million clones, about 90% of them appearing once. The CDR3 covers 15 residues. Looked up from germline, CDR1 is ENHRY and CDR2 is SYGVKD. Trimming removed 0 bases from V and 2 bases from J; junction bases left unmatched: 4. In the case of this clone: Its antigen is undetermined.

The TCR sequence derives from a man younger than 35 in good health. Some clones in this sample may be carry-over from other donors' samples. The V gene is TRBV10-3, the J gene TRBJ2-7; 7 nucleotides align to TRBD2. The sample comprised naive CD4+ T cells from PBMCs. Subset denoted: CD45RA+ positively selected. CDR3 region: CAISESAGSPYEQYF. The CDR3 DNA follows: TGTGCCATCAGTGAGTCAGCGGGATCCCCCTACGAGCAGTACTTC.